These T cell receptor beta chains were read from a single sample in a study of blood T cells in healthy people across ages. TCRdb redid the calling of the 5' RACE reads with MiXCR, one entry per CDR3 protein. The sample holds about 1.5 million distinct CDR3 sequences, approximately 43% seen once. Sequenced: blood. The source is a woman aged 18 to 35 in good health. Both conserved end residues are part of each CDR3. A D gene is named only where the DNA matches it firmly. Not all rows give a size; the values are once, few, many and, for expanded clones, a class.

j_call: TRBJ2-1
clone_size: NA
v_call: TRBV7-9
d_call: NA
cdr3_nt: TGTGCCAGCAGCTTGGTCGGGCGGCACTACAATGAGCAGTTCTTC
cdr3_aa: CASSLVGRHYNEQFF

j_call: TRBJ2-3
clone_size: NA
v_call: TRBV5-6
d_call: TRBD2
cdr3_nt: TGTGCCAGCGATCAGAAGCGGGGGCTTACAGATACGCAGTATTTT
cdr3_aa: CASDQKRGLTDTQYF

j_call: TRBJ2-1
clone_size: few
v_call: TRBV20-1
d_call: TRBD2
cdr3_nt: TGCAGTGCCCACCGACTAGCTCAACCTGAGCAGTTCTTC
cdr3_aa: CSAHRLAQPEQFF

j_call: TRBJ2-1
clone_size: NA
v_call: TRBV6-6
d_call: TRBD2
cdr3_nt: TGTGCCAGCAGTCGGACTAGCGACAATGAGCAGTTCTTC
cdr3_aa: CASSRTSDNEQFF

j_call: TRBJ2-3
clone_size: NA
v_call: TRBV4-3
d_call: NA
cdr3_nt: TGCGCCTGCAGCCAAGCAGGCGGCACAGATACGCAGTATTTT
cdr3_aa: CACSQAGGTDTQYF

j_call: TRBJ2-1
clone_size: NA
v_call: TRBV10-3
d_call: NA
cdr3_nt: TGTGCCATCAGTGAGGAAGGGTTCGATGAGCAGTTCTTC
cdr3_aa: CAISEEGFDEQFF

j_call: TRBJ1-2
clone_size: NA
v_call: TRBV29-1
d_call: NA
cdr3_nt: TGCAGCGTTGAACCTCAGGGAAGCCATGGCCACACCTTC
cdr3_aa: CSVEPQGSHGHTF

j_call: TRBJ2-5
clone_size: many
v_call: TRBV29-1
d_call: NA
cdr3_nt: TGCAGCGTTGCCGGGAGCGGGGAGACCCAGTACTTC
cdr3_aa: CSVAGSGETQYF

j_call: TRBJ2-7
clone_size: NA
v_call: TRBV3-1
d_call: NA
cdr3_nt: TGTGCCAGCAGCCAAGATCTTGTTCACACCTCCTACGAGCAGTACTTC
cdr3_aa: CASSQDLVHTSYEQYF

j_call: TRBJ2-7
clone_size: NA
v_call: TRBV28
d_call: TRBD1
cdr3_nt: TGTGCCAGCAGGAACAGGGGGCGCAGCTACGAGCAGTACTTC
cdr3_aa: CASRNRGRSYEQYF

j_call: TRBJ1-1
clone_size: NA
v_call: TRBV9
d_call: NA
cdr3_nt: TGTGCCAGCAGCGTAGCGACAGACGGCACTGAAGCTTTCTTT
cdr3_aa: CASSVATDGTEAFF

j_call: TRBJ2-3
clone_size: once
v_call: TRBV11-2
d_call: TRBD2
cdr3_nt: TGTGCCAGCAGCTTAGCCCAGCGGGGGGGCGTAGATACGCAGTATTTT
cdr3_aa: CASSLAQRGGVDTQYF

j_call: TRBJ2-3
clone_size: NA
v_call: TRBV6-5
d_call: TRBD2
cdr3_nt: TGTGCCAGCAGTTACTATCTAGGGACTAGCGGGACCACAGATACGCAGTATTTT
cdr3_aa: CASSYYLGTSGTTDTQYF

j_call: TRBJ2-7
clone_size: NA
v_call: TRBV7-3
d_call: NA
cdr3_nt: TGTGCCAGCAGCCCCCTCCCGGGGAGCTCCTACGAGCAGTACTTC
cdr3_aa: CASSPLPGSSYEQYF

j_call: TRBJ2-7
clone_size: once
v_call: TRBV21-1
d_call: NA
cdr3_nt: TGTGCCAGCAGCAAAAGGCTAGCGGGAGTCCTCAATGAGCAGTACTTC
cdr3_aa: CASSKRLAGVLNEQYF

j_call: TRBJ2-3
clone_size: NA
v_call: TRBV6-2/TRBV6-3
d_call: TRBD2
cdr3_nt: TGTGCCAGCACCACCCCTCGGACCCATAGCGGGGGGACAGATACGCAGTATTTT
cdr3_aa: CASTTPRTHSGGTDTQYF

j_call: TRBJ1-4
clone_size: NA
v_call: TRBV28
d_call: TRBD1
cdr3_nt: TGTGCCAGCAGTCCGACAGGGGTTGAGGAAAAACTGTTTTTT
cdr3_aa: CASSPTGVEEKLFF

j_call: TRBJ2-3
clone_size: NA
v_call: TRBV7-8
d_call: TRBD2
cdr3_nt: TGTGCCAGCAGCTTAACCCCCGGGACTACCCCCACAGATACGCAGTATTTT
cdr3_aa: CASSLTPGTTPTDTQYF

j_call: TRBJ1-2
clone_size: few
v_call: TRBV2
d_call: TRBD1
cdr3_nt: TGTGCCAGCAGCGAACAGGGGGCTGCGTATGGCTACACCTTC
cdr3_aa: CASSEQGAAYGYTF

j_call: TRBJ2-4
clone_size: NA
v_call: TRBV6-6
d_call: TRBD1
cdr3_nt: TGTGCCAGCAGTTACTCGGACAGGAAAAACATTCAGTACTTC
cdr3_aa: CASSYSDRKNIQYF

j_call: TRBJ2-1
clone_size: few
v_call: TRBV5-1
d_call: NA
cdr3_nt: TGCGCCAGCAGCGCGGCCCATCCCTACAATGAGCAGTTCTTC
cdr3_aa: CASSAAHPYNEQFF

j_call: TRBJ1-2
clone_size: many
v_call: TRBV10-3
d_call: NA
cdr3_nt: TGTGCCATCAAGGACAATGCTAACTATGGCTACACCTTC
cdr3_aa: CAIKDNANYGYTF

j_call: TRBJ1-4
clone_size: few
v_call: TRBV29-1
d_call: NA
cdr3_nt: TGCAGCGTTGAAGACCGGACGCGGGAAAAACTGTTTTTT
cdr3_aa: CSVEDRTREKLFF

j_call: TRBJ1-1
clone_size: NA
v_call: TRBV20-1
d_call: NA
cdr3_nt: TGCAGTGCTATACAAATTCGTTGGGCCTCGAACACTGAAGCTTTCTTT
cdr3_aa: CSAIQIRWASNTEAFF

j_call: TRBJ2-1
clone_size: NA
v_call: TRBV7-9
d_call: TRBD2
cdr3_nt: TGTGCCAGCAGCTTACAGCCACGGTTTTTCGGGGGGAGCTCCTACAATGAGCAGTTCTTC
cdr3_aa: CASSLQPRFFGGSSYNEQFF

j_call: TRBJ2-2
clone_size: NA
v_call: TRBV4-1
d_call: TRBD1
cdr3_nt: TGCGCCAGCAAGGGGACAGAGAACACCGGGGAGCTGTTTTTT
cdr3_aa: CASKGTENTGELFF